One and the same sample provided the 12 T cell receptor beta chains below, sequenced in a study of blood T cells in healthy people across ages. A J-beta primer mix and a sample-barcoded 5' primer were used in a second PCR of roughly 6 to 11 cycles. Via MiXCR, TCRdb re-called the 5' RACE reads, giving one row per CDR3 protein. The sample has 1.5 million to 2 million distinct CDR3 sequences, about 50% seen once. The sequenced sample consisted of blood. The receptors derive from a woman between 40 and 50 years old in good health.

This chain connects TRBV20-1 to TRBJ1-1; D gene uncertain. The CDR3 contains 11 residues. CDR1 and CDR2 (germline): DFQATT, SNEGSKA (reference sequence). Trimming stripped 6 bases from V and 8 bases from J, with 13 bases between. Here the CDR3 reads CSADGLGEAFF. The CDR3 region has the DNA TGCAGTGCCGACGGACTAGGCGAAGCTTTCTTT.

This clonotype was seen a few times. The gene calls are TRBV10-3 and TRBJ2-5; D is undetermined. The ends were cut back, 1 base at V and 5 bases at J, with 11 bases in the middle. CDR1 and CDR2 (germline): ENHRY, SYGVKD. CDR3 length equals 14 residues. The CDR3 loop is CAISEWAEGETQYF. For the CDR3, the DNA is TGTGCCATCAGTGAGTGGGCGGAAGGGGAGACCCAGTACTTC.

This clonotype came up a few times. The V call is TRBV28, the J call TRBJ2-5; D is uncertain. The DNA matches TRBJ2-7 better at its end, which makes the J call doubtful. CDR1 and CDR2 (germline): MDHEN, SYDVKM. CDR3 length: 15 residues. The CDR3 DNA reads TGTGCCAGCAGACCAGGAAGGTTTAGGGCCGGCGAGCAGTACTTC. It translates to CASRPGRFRAGEQYF.

This clonotype was detected a few times. V is TRBV29-1 and J is TRBJ1-1, with D perhaps TRBD1 (5 bases). V lost 6 bases, J lost 4 bases, and 15 bases lay in between. Germline-derived CDR1 and CDR2 are SQVTM and ANQGSEA. The CDR3 has 13 amino acids. The CDR3 DNA reads TGCAGCGTGAGACCGGGACGGATCACTGAAGCTTTCTTT. Its protein is CSVRPGRITEAFF.

The genes are TRBV29-1 and TRBJ2-3; TRBD1 matches 8 bases. Trimming at V came to 3 bases and at J to 4 bases, leaving 0 bases not matched to a gene. The CDR3 covers 12 residues. Germline lookup yields CDR1 SQVTM and CDR2 ANQGSEA. DNA for the CDR3: TGCAGCGTTGAGACAGGGGCAGATACGCAGTATTTT. Its protein product is CSVETGADTQYF.

This clonotype was detected only a few times. The genes are TRBV29-1 and TRBJ2-2; 12 bases fit TRBD1. V lost 8 bases and J lost 6; bases outside the gene matches: 10. Germline V gene sequence: CDR1 SQVTM, CDR2 ANQGSEA. The CDR3 is 15 amino acids. The CDR3: CSSRTGTGGSGELFF. In DNA, the CDR3 is TGCAGCTCGAGGACCGGGACAGGGGGCTCCGGGGAGCTGTTTTTT.

V gene TRBV12-3 or TRBV12-4 combines with J gene TRBJ1-4; D is unresolved. The CDR3 loop spans 14 amino acids. With 2 bases removed from V and 8 bases from J, the gap between germline ends came to 12 bases. The CDR3 DNA is TGTGCCAGCAGTTTACAGGCGGGCCGCGAAAAACTGTTTTTT. As protein: CASSLQAGREKLFF.

V and J are TRBV4-3 and TRBJ2-7; D possibly corresponds to TRBD2 (6 bases). Germline CDR1 LGHNA, CDR2 YSLEER. The ends were cut back, 0 bases at V and 3 bases at J, with 18 bases in the middle. The CDR3 is 17 amino acids. CDR3 in DNA: TGCGCCAGCAGCCAAGAAGCGCCGGGACTCCTTGGCTACGAGCAGTACTTC. Its protein is CASSQEAPGLLGYEQYF.

The gene calls are TRBV7-2 and TRBJ2-5, with D tentatively TRBD1 (5 bases). The CDR3 length is 15 residues. CDR1 is SGHTA and CDR2 is FQGNSA in the germline V gene. The germline V and J ends were trimmed by 1 base and 4 bases, with 13 bases remaining between them. The CDR3 sequence: CASSLDPGNRETQYF. The CDR3 region has the DNA TGTGCCAGCAGCTTAGATCCAGGGAATCGAGAGACCCAGTACTTC.

The rearrangement uses TRBV7-9 and TRBJ2-3; D unclear. V was clipped by 4 bases and J by 13 bases, with 15 bases between them. This CDR3 is 12 amino acids long. CDR1 and CDR2 from the germline V gene are SEHNR and FQNEAQ (reference sequence). CDR3 DNA: TGTGCCAGCAGCTCAGGCGGTCCTTGGGAGTATTTT. Translated, it gives CASSSGGPWEYF. Based on the CDR3 plus reference TRBV7-9 and TRBJ2-3, the full variable domain is DTGVSQNPRHKITKRGQNVTFRCDPISEHNRLYWYRQTLGQGPEFLTYFQNEAQLEKSRLLSDRFSAERPKGSFSTLEIQRTEQGDSAMYLCASSSGGPWEYFGPGTRLTVL.

The V and J genes are TRBV4-1 and TRBJ2-5, with D hard to call. This CDR3 has 13 residues. In germline, CDR1 is MGHRA, CDR2 YSYEKL. Trimming removed 4 bases from V and 5 bases from J, with 11 bases in between. The CDR3 sequence: CASSPAVGETQYF. As DNA, the CDR3 is TGCGCCAGCAGCCCCGCAGTAGGGGAGACCCAGTACTTC.

The V call is TRBV4-3, the J call TRBJ2-7, with TRBD1 identical over 8 bases. Germline trimming cut 0 bases from V and 8 bases from J; bases unmatched to any gene: 12. The length of the CDR3 is 16 residues. Germline CDR1 and CDR2: LGHNA and YSLEER. The CDR3 sequence: CASSQDVGQGAVKQYF. Written as DNA, the CDR3 is TGCGCCAGCAGCCAAGATGTCGGCCAGGGGGCGGTCAAGCAGTACTTC.